This TCR beta chain was documented in a study of T cells in Graves' hyperthyroidism and ophthalmopathy (dated by TCRdb to between 2018 and 2021). In the study overall: Peripheral blood samples were taken at the time of initial diagnosis, prior to any treatment. A discovery cohort of about a hundred patients, approximately 44 with Graves' ophthalmopathy and 57 with stable Graves' hyperthyroidism, was used to find distinguishing TCR V-J signatures. Prospective prediction of ophthalmopathy was tested in an independent validation cohort consisting of 18 to 20 hyperthyroidism patients and 15 to 17 patients who later progressed to ophthalmopathy. The roughly 94 discovery patients were randomly split 7:3 into training and test sets. In several Graves' hyperthyroidism patients, the study also compared T-cell repertoires from thyroid tissue with T-cell repertoires from blood. Following sampling, methimazole starting at 30 mg daily was given to hyperthyroidism patients, and high-dose intravenous methylprednisolone was given to ophthalmopathy patients. The paper describes TCR Vbeta CDR3 sequencing of 140 or so peripheral blood samples, made up of fewer than 50 ophthalmopathy patients, 70 to 75 hyperthyroidism patients and some 17 progressor patients.

TCR beta CDR3 regions were amplified from RNA transcripts. The TCR CDR3 was subjected to a first round of RT-PCR using the HTBI primer set and the Qiagen OneStep RT-PCR kit. Libraries were constructed in a second round of multiplex PCR, after which size selection and purification were carried out. Libraries were sequenced paired-end with 100 bp reads on an Illumina HiSeq2000. The paper's processing steps were these. SOAPnuke was used to process the raw data, removing reads that contained adapters or uncalled bases, had a mean Phred below 15, or lacked an exact match to the constant primer or identifier. COPE v1.2.5 was used to merge the high-quality paired reads, and each unique nucleotide sequence was defined as a clonotype. MiTCR v1.1 was used to align clonotypes to the IMGT TRBV, TRBD and TRBJ reference segments. Analysis was restricted to V-J combinations with a frequency above 0.0001, which covered roughly 99% of repertoires. A TCS score was defined as the ratio of F50 (clonal expansion) to E x V (chaos), with BLOSUM62-based TCRdist applied between CDR3 peptides within each V-J. Welch's t-statistics and random forest reduced around 520 V-J features to 10 to 15, which were used in a naive Bayes classifier (R e1071). The public sequencing data were trimmed at Q25 with fastp and processed into clonotypes with MiXCR by TCRdb, which kept only in-frame beta chains. Each record represents a unique CDR3 protein, reported with the most common genes and DNA among its rows. The V and J calls shown here were made by TCRdb, not taken from the authors' results. The sample records fewer than 400,000 distinct CDR3 sequences, around 15% of which are singletons. Clones ranked in the top ten supply 28% of the sample.

Beyond this particular receptor, the publication reports: In cross-validation, a model built on a 13 V-J signature told ophthalmopathy apart from stable hyperthyroidism with approximately 90% sensitivity and about 81% specificity, and in testing the same model reached 80%/75%. Most expanded thyroid clonotypes (frequency above 0.001) were also detected in blood, suggesting blood repertoires may reflect thyroid immune responses. Sample size was not statistically predetermined, and investigators were not blinded to group allocation. In validation, the model predicted progression to ophthalmopathy a median of about 5.9 months before onset, with 70% to 71% sensitivity and roughly 72% specificity.

In the ophthalmopathy patients, disease was moderately to severely active, with a Clinical Activity Score of 3 or more, a NOSPECS grade of 4 or more, and a duration of less than 3 months. Patients with uncontrolled infections, other autoimmune diseases, pregnancy or lactation were excluded. Diagnoses were based on clinical symptoms, serum thyroxine and TRAb, thyroid ultrasound and orbital computed tomography. PBMCs were separated from roughly 10 ml of fresh peripheral blood using Ficoll-Paque density gradient centrifugation. Trizol reagent was used to extract total RNA, and RNA quality was then checked on an Agilent 2100 Bioanalyzer. About this clonotype itself: Its antigen target is currently unknown. Qualities for individual bases were not recorded, and no much larger clone is one base off.

V is cut by 5 bases and J by 5 bases, and the space between the germline ends is 7 bases. CDR1 and CDR2, looked up from the germline V gene (reference sequence), are MNHEY and SMNVEV. The CDR3 measures 11 amino acids from cysteine to phenylalanine. The DNA shown is the 33-base CDR3, in frame from base 1. What was sequenced was blood. The chain is encoded by TRBV27 joined to TRBJ2-7; the D segment cannot be called with confidence. This TCR was recovered from a man between 50 and 59 years old with Graves' ophthalmopathy. The DNA sequence is as follows: TGTGCCAGCAGTACCGGACACGAGCAGTACTTC. It translates to CASSTGHEQYF.